The 19 T cell receptor beta chains listed next were all sequenced from one sample in a study of technical replicates of blood from a few donors. Sequenced by immunoSEQ multiplex PCR; TCRdb stores in-frame clones only, minus some. This sample has about 100,000 clones, with about 95% found just once. The sequencing sample was made of T cells isolated from PBMCs. The receptors were gathered from a human donor in good health.

V is TRBV5-6 and J is TRBJ2-4; TRBD1 matches 11 bases. V shed 3 bases, J shed 8 bases, and the junction held 10 bases outside the gene matches. CDR3 length: 16 residues. Germline CDR1 and CDR2: SGHDT and YYEEEE. The DNA for the CDR3 is TGTGCCAGCAGCTCCGGGACAGGGGGATTTTTGGACATTCAGTACTTC. Its protein product is CASSSGTGGFLDIQYF.

The chain links TRBV29-1 to TRBJ2-7; no reliable D call. The V end was cut by 7 bases, the J end by 5 bases, with 21 bases between. Germline V gives CDR1 SQVTM, CDR2 ANQGSEA. This CDR3 comprises 14 residues. The CDR3 spells CSAWSSSRGNEQYF. CDR3 bases: TGCAGCGCCTGGTCGTCATCTAGAGGTAACGAGCAGTACTTC.

The chain couples TRBV11-3 to TRBJ2-1; 11 nucleotides match TRBD2. The J segment lost 7 bases and the V segment lost 4 bases, leaving 3 bases of the junction unmatched. The CDR3 loop spans 14 amino acids. Germline CDR1 and CDR2: SGHNT and YENEEA. The CDR3 spells CASSSTSGSNEQFF. The CDR3 coding sequence is TGTGCCAGCAGCTCTACTAGCGGGAGTAATGAGCAGTTCTTC.

This chain links TRBV19 with TRBJ2-1; D call uncertain. V shed 3 bases and J shed 7 bases, with 13 bases lying between them. CDR1 is LNHDA, CDR2 SQIVND, per germline (reference sequence). The CDR3 runs to 14 residues. The CDR3 sequence is CASSMAPEINEQFF. CDR3 sequence (DNA): TGTGCCAGTAGTATGGCACCCGAAATTAATGAGCAGTTCTTC. The variable domain in full, completed from reference TRBV19 and TRBJ2-1, reads DGGITQSPKYLFRKEGQNVTLSCEQNLNHDAMYWYRQDPGQGLRLIYYSQIVNDFQKGDIAEGYSVSREKKESFPLTVTSAQKNPTAFYLCASSMAPEINEQFFGPGTRLTVL.

With regard to this clone: The same CDR3 is also encoded by other DNA sequences in this sample. The V and J genes are TRBV9 and TRBJ1-2, with D hard to call. The CDR3 consists of 14 residues. CDR1 SGDLS and CDR2 YYNGEE come from the germline V gene. Trimming left V 0 bases short and J 0 bases short, with 6 bases between. The CDR3 DNA sequence: TGTGCCAGCAGCGTAGGAGGGACTAACTATGGCTACACCTTC. The encoded protein is CASSVGGTNYGYTF.

The chain carries TRBV25-1 and TRBJ2-7, with D unclear. The germline V gene has CDR1 MGHDK and CDR2 SYGVNS. The CDR3 runs 11 residues. The V end was cut by 5 bases, the J end by 2 bases, with 4 bases between. In DNA form, the CDR3 reads TGTGCCAGCAGTTTAGCCTACGAGCAGTACTTC. Translating gives CASSLAYEQYF.

The chain has TRBV5-5 and TRBJ2-5; 9 bases fit TRBD1. This CDR3 has 17 amino acids. Losses at the gene ends were 0 bases for V and 4 bases for J; bases not matched to a gene: 10. Looked up from germline, CDR1 is SGHKS and CDR2 is YYEKEE (reference sequence). The CDR3 bases are TGTGCCAGCAGCTTGGGGACCGAGACAGGGGGGCGAGAGACCCAGTACTTC. Translated, it gives CASSLGTETGGRETQYF.

The chain couples TRBV9 to TRBJ1-2; D might be TRBD1 (5 bases). CDR3 length: 13 amino acids. The V end was cut by 3 bases, the J end by 4 bases, with 10 bases between. Germline V CDR1 and CDR2: SGDLS, YYNGEE. The DNA of the CDR3 is TGTGCCAGCAGCGAAGGGGAAGGCTATGGCTACACCTTC. This encodes CASSEGEGYGYTF. Using reference TRBV9 and TRBJ1-2 for the parts outside the CDR3, the full variable domain is DSGVTQTPKHLITATGQRVTLRCSPRSGDLSVYWYQQSLDQGLQFLIQYYNGEERAKGNILERFSAQQFPDLHSELNLSSLELGDSALYFCASSEGEGYGYTFGSGTRLTVV.

The sample holds a few counts of this clone. The rearrangement links TRBV30 to TRBJ1-5; unclear D gene. Germline V gene data show CDR1 as GTSNPN and CDR2 as SVGIG (reference sequence). The CDR3 loop spans 15 amino acids. V was trimmed by 0 bases and J by 0 bases, leaving 9 bases between them. DNA for the CDR3: TGTGCCTGGAGTGTAAAGAGGGATAGCAATCAGCCCCAGCATTTT. Translated: CAWSVKRDSNQPQHF.

V and J are TRBV4-3 and TRBJ2-1; D is uncertain. The CDR3 spans 13 residues. Germline CDR1 and CDR2: LGHNA and YSLEER. V lost 1 base and J 14 bases, leaving 15 bases between the germline ends. DNA of the CDR3: TGCGCCAGCAGCCAAGCGCTTCCCGGGTTAAAGTTCTTC. It yields the protein CASSQALPGLKFF.

The chain recombines TRBV30 with TRBJ2-2; tentative D call: TRBD1 (6 bases). Germline lookup yields CDR1 GTSNPN and CDR2 SVGIG (reference sequence). Trimming removed 4 bases from V and 6 bases from J, with 15 bases in between. This CDR3 spans 14 amino acids. CDR3 in DNA: TGTGCCTGGAAGGGACACTCCACCGCCGGGGAGCTGTTTTTT. It encodes CAWKGHSTAGELFF.

For this clone: The junction departs from germline at one end; a sequencing error may be responsible. This chain uses TRBV7-9 with TRBJ2-1; 11 positions match TRBD2. The CDR3 is made up of 13 amino acids. The V gene's germline CDR1 is SEHNR and CDR2 FQNEAQ (reference sequence). CDR3 sequence (DNA): TGTGCCAGCAGCCTAGCGGGAGGAGTTGAGCAGTTCTTC. Translating gives CASSLAGGVEQFF.

The J gene is TRBJ1-2, the V gene TRBV18; 8 nucleotides match TRBD1. The germline V gene has CDR1 KGHSH and CDR2 LQKENI. The CDR3 has 13 residues. Trimming took 3 bases from V and 7 from J; bases not matched to a gene: 4. The CDR3 is CASSPTGEVGYTF. CDR3 in DNA: TGTGCCAGCTCACCGACAGGGGAGGTTGGCTACACCTTC.

The V and J genes are TRBV5-4 and TRBJ1-2; D is unresolved. Trimming left V 3 bases short and J 1 base short, with 13 bases between. The CDR3 loop spans 15 amino acids. Germline lookup yields CDR1 SGHNT and CDR2 YYREEE (reference sequence). CDR3: CASSWPGSINYGYTF. CDR3 nucleotides: TGTGCCAGCAGCTGGCCGGGTAGCATTAACTATGGCTACACCTTC.

This chain joins TRBV30 and TRBJ2-7; 7 positions agree with TRBD2. Germline V gene sequence: CDR1 GTSNPN, CDR2 SVGIG (reference sequence). The CDR3 is 13 amino acids. The junction had 12 bases not matched to a gene; V was cut back by 8 bases and J by 5 bases. This CDR3 is CARDLQGRDEQYF. The CDR3 nucleotides are TGTGCCCGTGATCTACAAGGGAGGGACGAGCAGTACTTC.

The chain recombines TRBV7-2 with TRBJ1-5; 7 nucleotides match TRBD1. Trimming took 5 bases from V and 5 from J; bases not matched to a gene: 9. The CDR3 loop spans 15 amino acids. Germline CDR1 SGHTA, CDR2 FQGNSA. The CDR3 sequence: CASSLSLGQDQPQHF. In DNA, the CDR3 is TGTGCCAGCAGCCTATCTTTAGGACAGGATCAGCCCCAGCATTTT.

The gene calls are TRBV2 and TRBJ2-7; 10 bases are a match to TRBD1. Per germline, CDR1 SNHLY and CDR2 FYNNEI. V trimming: 7 bases; J trimming: 6 bases; junction bases outside the gene matches: 6. CDR3 length: 13 residues. CDR3 nucleotide sequence: TGTGCCAGCAAGGGACAGGGGCCTAGCGAGCAGTACTTC. It is translated as CASKGQGPSEQYF.

The rearrangement uses TRBV7-9 and TRBJ1-1; 9 nucleotides match TRBD1. Germline V gives CDR1 SEHNR, CDR2 FQNEAQ (reference sequence). J was trimmed by 11 bases and V by 5 bases; bases with no gene match: 15. CDR3 size: 15 residues. The CDR3: CASSGGTGYYQVAFF. In DNA, the CDR3 is TGTGCCAGCAGCGGGGGGACAGGGTACTATCAGGTTGCTTTCTTT.

The chain combines TRBV27 with TRBJ2-7; 10 nucleotides align to TRBD1. The J segment lost 6 bases and the V segment lost 6 bases, leaving 5 bases of the junction unmatched. CDR3 length equals 13 residues. The V gene's germline CDR1 is MNHEY and CDR2 SMNVEV (reference sequence). The CDR3 spells CASRPDRGLEQYF. The CDR3 DNA follows: TGTGCCAGCAGGCCCGACAGGGGGCTCGAGCAGTACTTC.